This T cell receptor beta chain was sequenced in a study of tissue T cells after allogeneic stem cell transplantation (dated by TCRdb to 2022 to 2024). With respect to the entire study: Using research autopsies of patients with and without GVHD, plus mouse models of GVHD, the study profiled TCR beta repertoires across many tissues. The human arm was a prospective observational study without blinding or randomization. Findings and caveats that apply to the study as a whole: The patient cohort was small and clinically heterogeneous, and sampling depth was acknowledged as a limitation. In both patients and mice, T cells from blood and spleen covered only a limited part of the TCR repertoire found in tissues. Within patients, how anatomically similar the tissues were was a key factor in shaping TCR repertoire composition, regardless of disease or transplant status. The study did not determine which tissue TCRs were alloreactive or antigen-specific, and some clones might have been persisting host cells. Few T cell clones were found to be shared across patients, but shared repertoire signatures across patients were revealed in a tissue-specific fashion by motif-based clustering.

About this clone itself: Its antigen is still unknown. Because this receptor comes from a mouse, its gene names and germline sequences follow the mouse reference.

The method behind the library was the immunoSEQ multiplex PCR assay. TCRbeta CDR3 sequencing was done by Adaptive Biotechnologies at survey depth, reporting CDR3 sequences, V/J genes, productive frequency and template counts. Amplification of TCR beta CDR3 regions was performed from genomic DNA rather than from RNA. Per the original workflow: Pairwise repertoire overlap between tissues was quantified with Jensen-Shannon divergence, where 1 means complete divergence and 0 identical. Tissues were grouped by single-linkage agglomerative hierarchical clustering of pairwise JSD values, and the clustering results were shown as dendrograms. GLIPH2 was applied to all patient samples using simulation_depth 1000, kmer_min_depth 3, and cdr3_length_cutoff 8, and only groups with more than two unique CDR3s were retained. A standardized tissue-overlap score extrapolated Jaccard GLIPH-group overlap across patients to a standard repertoire size of 1000 clones. Linear mixed-effect models, with tissue as a fixed effect and individual as a random effect, were used to test how diversity related to clinical or experimental variables. TCRdb obtained this table from immuneACCESS and retained in-frame rearrangements with V and J assigned. These tables miss some clones; where compared with another copy, unresolved V genes account for less than half of the shortfall, and the remainder is unexplained. That table is the source of V, J and clone size, and D and trimming were worked out from the DNA. Recorded for this sample are around 10,000 clones; around two fifths of them occurred a single time. The ten largest clonotypes hold about 1.9% of the sample.

The intended sense of this specimen's time point label: mouse harvest day 7 after allogeneic transplant. Each mouse graft consisted of 10^7 T-cell-depleted bone marrow cells plus 10^6 splenic CD5+ T cells and was given by tail vein injection. To model GVHD in mice, a major MHC-mismatch B6 (H2b) into BALB/c (H2d) model was used, and tissues were profiled at day 7 or 14. Mouse tissues and retro-orbital blood were harvested on day 7 or 14 post-transplant using separate sterile tools per animal; livers were flushed beforehand. Before genomic DNA was isolated with the DNeasy Blood & Tissue Kit, mouse tissues were minced with razor blades in buffered saline. The TCR originated in a female BALB/c mouse given C57BL/6 T cells with graft-versus-host disease after an allogeneic hematopoietic cell transplant. The source material was skin.

The CDR3 region has the sequence CASSFDVNQDTQYF. CDR3 DNA, as far as it was read: TGTGCCAGCAGTTTTGACGTTAACCAAGACACCCAGTAC. Here the chain combines TRBV15 and TRBJ2-5, with the D gene not confidently named. The read finishes 1 residue shy of the CDR3 end, and the germline J gene is used to complete it. From its cysteine to its phenylalanine, the CDR3 spans 14 amino acids. The DNA has 39 bases, all within the CDR3, and is read from base 1. At the junction V is shortened by 3 bases and J by 0 bases, with 7 bases in between. Based on the germline V gene, the CDR1 and CDR2 sequences are SGHND and FRSKSL.